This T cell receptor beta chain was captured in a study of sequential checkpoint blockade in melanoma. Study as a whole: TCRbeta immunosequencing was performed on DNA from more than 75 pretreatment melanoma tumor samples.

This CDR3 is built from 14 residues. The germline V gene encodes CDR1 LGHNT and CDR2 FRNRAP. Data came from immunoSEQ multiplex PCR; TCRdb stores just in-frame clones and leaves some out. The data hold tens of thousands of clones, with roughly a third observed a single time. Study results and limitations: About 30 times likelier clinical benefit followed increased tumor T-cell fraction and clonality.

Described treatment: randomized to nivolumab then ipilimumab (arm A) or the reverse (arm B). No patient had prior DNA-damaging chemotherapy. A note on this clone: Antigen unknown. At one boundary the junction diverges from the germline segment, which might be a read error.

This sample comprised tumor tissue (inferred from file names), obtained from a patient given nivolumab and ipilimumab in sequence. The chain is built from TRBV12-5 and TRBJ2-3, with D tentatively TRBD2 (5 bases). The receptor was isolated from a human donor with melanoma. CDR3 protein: CASIGGPSTDTQFF. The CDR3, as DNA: TGTGCCAGCATAGGCGGACCTAGCACAGATACGCAGTTTTTT.